This T cell receptor (beta chain) emerged from a study of blood T cell repertoires in COVID-19. Study-wide background: Samples came from the United States, Italy and Spain, spanning acute and convalescent COVID-19. T cells, B-cell-depleted T cells, or PBMCs provided the cDNA or gDNA that served as material.

In the source study's methods: Reference gene primer amplification yielded estimated nucleated cell counts. TCRdb's table, derived via immunoSEQ multiplex PCR, lists solely in-frame clones and lacks some. The D gene and trimming were derived from the DNA, and the V and J assignments and clone size from that table. The table includes hundreds of thousands of clones, 88% detected once. The sample comprised peripheral blood. The source of this sequence is a woman aged 25 to 45 with acute or convalescent COVID-19.

In DNA form, the CDR3 reads TGTGCCAGCAGCATCGGACAGGCAGCTAATTCACCCCTCCACTTT. This gives the protein CASSIGQAANSPLHF. The chain recombines TRBV2 with TRBJ1-6, with 7 bases that match TRBD1. Germline assignment: CDR1 SNHLY and CDR2 FYNNEI. The CDR3 runs 15 residues. V shed 6 bases, J shed 6 bases, and the junction held 8 bases outside the gene matches.